This TCR beta chain is drawn from a study of Graves' ophthalmopathy and Graves' hyperthyroidism. This clonotype was counted many times. The V gene lost 7 bases and the J gene lost 4 bases, with 16 bases spanning the gap. CDR3 length: 14 residues. For repertoire sequencing, the TCR beta CDR3 regions were amplified from RNA transcripts. HTBI-primed RT-PCR formed the first round, and a multiplex PCR formed the second. In TCRdb, the multiplex PCR reads were re-called with MiXCR into one record per CDR3 protein. Counted here are under 350,000 distinct CDR3 sequences, roughly 16% occurring once; the ten biggest clones make up 10% to 15%.

Material for sequencing was peripheral blood. The chain links TRBV12-3 or TRBV12-4 to TRBJ1-2, with D maybe TRBD1 (6 bases). This receptor was taken from an adult man with Graves' ophthalmopathy. Written as DNA, the CDR3 is TGTGCCAGCACCTCTGTCAGGGGCCCCTATGGCTACACCTTC. Translating gives CASTSVRGPYGYTF.